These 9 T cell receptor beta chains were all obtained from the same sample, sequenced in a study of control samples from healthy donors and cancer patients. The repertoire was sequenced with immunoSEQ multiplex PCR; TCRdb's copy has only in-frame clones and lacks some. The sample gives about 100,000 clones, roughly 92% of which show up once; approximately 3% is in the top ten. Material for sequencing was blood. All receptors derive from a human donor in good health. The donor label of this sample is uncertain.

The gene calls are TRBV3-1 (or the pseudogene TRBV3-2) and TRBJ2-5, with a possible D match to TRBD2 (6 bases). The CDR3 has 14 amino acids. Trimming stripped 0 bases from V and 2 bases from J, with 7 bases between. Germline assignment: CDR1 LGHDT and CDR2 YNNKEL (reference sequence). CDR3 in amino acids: CASSQEGRQETQYF. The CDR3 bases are TGTGCCAGCAGCCAAGAGGGGAGGCAAGAGACCCAGTACTTC.

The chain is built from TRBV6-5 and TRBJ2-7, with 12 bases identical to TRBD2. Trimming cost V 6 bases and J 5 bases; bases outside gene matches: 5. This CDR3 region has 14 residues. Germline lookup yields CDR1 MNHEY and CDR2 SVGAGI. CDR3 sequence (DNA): TGTGCCAGCAGACGACTAGCGGGGGAGAACGAGCAGTACTTC. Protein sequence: CASRRLAGENEQYF.

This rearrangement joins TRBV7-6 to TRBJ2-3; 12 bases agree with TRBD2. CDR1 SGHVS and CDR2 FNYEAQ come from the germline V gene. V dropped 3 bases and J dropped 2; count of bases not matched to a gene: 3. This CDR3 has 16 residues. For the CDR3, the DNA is TGTGCCAGCAGCTTTCCTAGCGGGGGGGCCACAGATACGCAGTATTTT. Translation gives CASSFPSGGATDTQYF.

The CDR3 sequence: CASSEPKGKGNTIYF. CDR3 DNA sequence: TGTGCCAGCAGTGAACCAAAGGGCAAAGGAAACACCATATATTTT. The rearrangement links TRBV6-1 to TRBJ1-3; D is uncertain. Germline V CDR1 and CDR2: MNHNS, SASEGT. This CDR3 has 15 amino acids. Trimming left V 2 bases short and J 4 bases short, with 12 bases between.

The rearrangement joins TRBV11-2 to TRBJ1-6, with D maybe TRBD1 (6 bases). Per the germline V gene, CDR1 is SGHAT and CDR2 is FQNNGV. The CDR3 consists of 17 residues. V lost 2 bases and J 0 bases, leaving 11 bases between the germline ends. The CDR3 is CASSLSGEFSYNSPLHF. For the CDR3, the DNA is TGTGCCAGCAGCTTATCAGGGGAGTTCTCCTATAATTCACCCCTCCACTTT.

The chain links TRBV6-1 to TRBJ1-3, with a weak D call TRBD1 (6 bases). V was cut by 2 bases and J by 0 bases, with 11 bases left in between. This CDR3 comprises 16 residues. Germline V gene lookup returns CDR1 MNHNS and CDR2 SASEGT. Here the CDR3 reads CASSERGASSGNTIYF. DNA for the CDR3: TGTGCCAGCAGTGAACGGGGGGCCTCCTCTGGAAACACCATATATTTT.

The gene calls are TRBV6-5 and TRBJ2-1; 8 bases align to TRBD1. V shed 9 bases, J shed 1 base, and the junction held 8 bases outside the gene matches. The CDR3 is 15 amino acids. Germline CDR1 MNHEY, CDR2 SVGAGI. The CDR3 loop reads CASRSQGASYNEQFF. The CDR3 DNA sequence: TGTGCCAGTCGATCCCAGGGGGCATCCTACAATGAGCAGTTCTTC.

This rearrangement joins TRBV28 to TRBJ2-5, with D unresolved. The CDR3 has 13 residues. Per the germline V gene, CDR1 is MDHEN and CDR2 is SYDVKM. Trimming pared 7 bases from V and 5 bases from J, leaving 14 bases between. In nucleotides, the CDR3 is TGTGCCAGCACCAATAATAGACTCGAGACCCAGTACTTC. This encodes CASTNNRLETQYF.

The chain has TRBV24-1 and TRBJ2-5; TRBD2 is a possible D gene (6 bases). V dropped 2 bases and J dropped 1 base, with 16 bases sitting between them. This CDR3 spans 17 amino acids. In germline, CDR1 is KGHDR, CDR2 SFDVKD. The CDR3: CATSDSTFGGSQETQYF. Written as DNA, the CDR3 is TGTGCCACCAGTGATTCAACGTTTGGGGGGTCCCAAGAGACCCAGTACTTC.